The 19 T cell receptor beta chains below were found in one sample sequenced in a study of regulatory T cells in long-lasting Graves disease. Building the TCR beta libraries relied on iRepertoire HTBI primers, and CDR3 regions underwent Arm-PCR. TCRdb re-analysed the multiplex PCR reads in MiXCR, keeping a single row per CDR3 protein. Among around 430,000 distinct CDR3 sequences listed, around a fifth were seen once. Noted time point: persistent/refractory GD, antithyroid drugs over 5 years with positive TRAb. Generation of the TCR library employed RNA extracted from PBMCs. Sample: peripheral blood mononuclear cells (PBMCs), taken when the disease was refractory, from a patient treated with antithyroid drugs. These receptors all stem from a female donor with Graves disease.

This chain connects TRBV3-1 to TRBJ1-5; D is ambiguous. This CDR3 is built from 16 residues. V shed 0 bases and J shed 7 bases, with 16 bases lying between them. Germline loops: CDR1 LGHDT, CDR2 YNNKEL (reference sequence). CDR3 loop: CASSQDGPGMGQPQHF. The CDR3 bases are TGTGCCAGCAGCCAAGATGGTCCGGGAATGGGGCAGCCCCAGCATTTT.

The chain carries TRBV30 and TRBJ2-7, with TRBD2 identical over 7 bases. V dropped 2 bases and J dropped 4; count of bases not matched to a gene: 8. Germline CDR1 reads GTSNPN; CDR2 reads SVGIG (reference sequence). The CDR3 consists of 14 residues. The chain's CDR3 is CAWSLGRADYEQYF. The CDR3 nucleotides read TGTGCCTGGAGTCTAGGGAGGGCCGATTACGAGCAGTACTTC.

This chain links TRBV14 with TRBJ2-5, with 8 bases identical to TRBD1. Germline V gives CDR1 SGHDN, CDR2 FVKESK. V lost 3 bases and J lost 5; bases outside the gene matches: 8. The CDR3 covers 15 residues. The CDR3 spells CASSHRTGRLETQYF. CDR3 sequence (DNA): TGTGCCAGCAGCCATAGGACAGGGCGACTGGAGACCCAGTACTTC.

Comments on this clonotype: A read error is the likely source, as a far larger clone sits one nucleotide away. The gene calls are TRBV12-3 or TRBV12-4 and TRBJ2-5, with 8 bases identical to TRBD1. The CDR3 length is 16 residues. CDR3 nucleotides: TGTGCCAGCAGCTTAGCCTCGGCAGGGGGCGGGGAGACCCAGTACTTC. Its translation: CASSLASAGGGETQYF.

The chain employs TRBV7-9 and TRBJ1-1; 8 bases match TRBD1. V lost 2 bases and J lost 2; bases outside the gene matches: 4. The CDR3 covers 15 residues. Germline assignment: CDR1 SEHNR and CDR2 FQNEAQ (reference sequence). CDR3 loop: CASSLMGQANTEAFF. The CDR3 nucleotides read TGTGCCAGCAGCTTAATGGGACAGGCAAACACTGAAGCTTTCTTT.

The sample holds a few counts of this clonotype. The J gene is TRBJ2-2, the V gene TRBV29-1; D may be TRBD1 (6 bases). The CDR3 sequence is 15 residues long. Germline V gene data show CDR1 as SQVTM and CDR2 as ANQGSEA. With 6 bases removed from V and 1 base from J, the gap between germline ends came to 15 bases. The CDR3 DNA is TGCAGCGTCATTGACAGGTCCCAGAACACCGGGGAGCTGTTTTTT. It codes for CSVIDRSQNTGELFF.

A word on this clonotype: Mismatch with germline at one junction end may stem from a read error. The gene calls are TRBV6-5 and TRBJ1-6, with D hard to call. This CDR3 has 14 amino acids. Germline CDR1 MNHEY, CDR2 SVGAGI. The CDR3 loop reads CASSLRSYNSSLHF. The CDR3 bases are TGTGCCAGCAGTTTAAGGTCTTATAATTCATCCCTCCACTTT.

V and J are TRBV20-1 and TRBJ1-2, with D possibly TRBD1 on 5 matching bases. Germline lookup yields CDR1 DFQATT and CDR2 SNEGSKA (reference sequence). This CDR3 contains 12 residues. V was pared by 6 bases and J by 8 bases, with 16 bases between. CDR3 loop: CSADRGPGGYTF. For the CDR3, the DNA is TGCAGTGCAGACAGAGGCCCGGGGGGCTACACCTTC.

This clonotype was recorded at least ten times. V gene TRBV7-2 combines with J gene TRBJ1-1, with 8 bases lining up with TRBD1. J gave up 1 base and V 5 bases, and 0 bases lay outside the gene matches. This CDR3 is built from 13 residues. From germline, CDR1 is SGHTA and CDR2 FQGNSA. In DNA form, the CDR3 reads TGTGCCAGCAGCCAGGGGGCGAACACTGAAGCTTTCTTT. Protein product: CASSQGANTEAFF.

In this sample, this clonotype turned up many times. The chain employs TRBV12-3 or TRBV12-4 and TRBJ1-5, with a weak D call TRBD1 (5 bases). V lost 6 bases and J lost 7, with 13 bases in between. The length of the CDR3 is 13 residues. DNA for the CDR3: TGTGCCAGCAGCAAAAATGAGGGGCAGCCCCAGCATTTT. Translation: CASSKNEGQPQHF.

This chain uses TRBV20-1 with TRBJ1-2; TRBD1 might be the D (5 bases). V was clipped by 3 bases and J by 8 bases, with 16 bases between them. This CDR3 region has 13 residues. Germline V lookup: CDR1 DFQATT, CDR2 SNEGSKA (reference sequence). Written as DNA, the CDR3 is TGCAGTGCTAGCGAAACGCAGGGAGGAGGCTACACCTTC. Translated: CSASETQGGGYTF.

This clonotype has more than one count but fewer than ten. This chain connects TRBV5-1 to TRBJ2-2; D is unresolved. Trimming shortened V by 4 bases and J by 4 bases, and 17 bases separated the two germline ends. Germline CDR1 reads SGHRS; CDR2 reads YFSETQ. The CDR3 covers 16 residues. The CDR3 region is CASSPDSPSGTGELFF. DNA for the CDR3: TGCGCCAGCAGCCCGGATTCCCCTTCGGGCACCGGGGAGCTGTTTTTT.

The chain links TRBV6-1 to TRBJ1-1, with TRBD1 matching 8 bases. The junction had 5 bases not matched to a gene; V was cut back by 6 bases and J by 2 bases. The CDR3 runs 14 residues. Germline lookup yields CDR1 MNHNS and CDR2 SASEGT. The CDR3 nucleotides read TGTGCCAGCAGGGGGACAGGTAGAAACACTGAAGCTTTCTTT. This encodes CASRGTGRNTEAFF.

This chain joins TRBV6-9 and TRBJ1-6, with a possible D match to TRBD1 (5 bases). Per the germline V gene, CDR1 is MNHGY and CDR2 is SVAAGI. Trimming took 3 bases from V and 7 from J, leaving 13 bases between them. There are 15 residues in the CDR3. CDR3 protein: CASSYLGTRNSPLHF. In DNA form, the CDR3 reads TGTGCCAGCAGTTACTTGGGGACTAGGAATTCACCCCTCCACTTT.

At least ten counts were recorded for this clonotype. The CDR3 here is CASSVVGGSNQPQHF. CDR3 DNA sequence: TGTGCCAGCAGCGTAGTGGGGGGGAGCAATCAGCCCCAGCATTTT. The V and J genes are TRBV7-2 and TRBJ1-5; weak D call: TRBD1 (5 bases). V dropped 5 bases and J dropped 1 base, with 12 bases sitting between them. The CDR3 length is 15 residues. Looked up from germline, CDR1 is SGHTA and CDR2 is FQGNSA.

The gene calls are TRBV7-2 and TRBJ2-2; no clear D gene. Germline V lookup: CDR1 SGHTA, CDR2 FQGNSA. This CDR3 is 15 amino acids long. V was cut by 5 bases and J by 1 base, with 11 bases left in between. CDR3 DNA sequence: TGTGCCAGCAGCCCAAGGCCCGGGAACACCGGGGAGCTGTTTTTT. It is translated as CASSPRPGNTGELFF. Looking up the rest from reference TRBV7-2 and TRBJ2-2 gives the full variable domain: GAGVSQSPSNKVTEKGKDVELRCDPISGHTALYWYRQSLGQGLEFLIYFQGNSAPDKSGLPSDRFSAERTGGSVSTLTIQRTQQEDSAVYLCASSPRPGNTGELFFGEGSRLTVL.

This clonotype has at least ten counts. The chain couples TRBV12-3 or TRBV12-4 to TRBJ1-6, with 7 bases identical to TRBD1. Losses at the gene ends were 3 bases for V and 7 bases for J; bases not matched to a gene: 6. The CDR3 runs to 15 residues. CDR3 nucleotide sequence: TGTGCCAGCAGTTTCGGACAGGAAGTGAATTCACCCCTCCACTTT. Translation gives CASSFGQEVNSPLHF.

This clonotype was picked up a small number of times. CDR3 in DNA: TGTGCCAGCAGCGTGGATCCAAACGCCTACGAGCAGTACTTC. This encodes CASSVDPNAYEQYF. The chain employs TRBV9 and TRBJ2-7; D unclear. Deletions cut 2 bases from V and 2 bases from J, with 11 bases between. Germline assignment: CDR1 SGDLS and CDR2 YYNGEE. This CDR3 region has 14 residues.

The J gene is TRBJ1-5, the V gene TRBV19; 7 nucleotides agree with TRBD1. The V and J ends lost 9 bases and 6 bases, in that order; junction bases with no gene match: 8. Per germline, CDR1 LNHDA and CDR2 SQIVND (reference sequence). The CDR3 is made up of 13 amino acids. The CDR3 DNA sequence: TGTGCCAGCCGCATGGACAGGTTTCAGCCCCAGCATTTT. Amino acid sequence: CASRMDRFQPQHF.